The rows below give T cell receptor beta chains drawn from one sample of a study of blood T cell repertoires in COVID-19. Here immunoSEQ multiplex PCR was the method, and the copy in TCRdb shows in-frame clones only, minus some. Seen here are about 240,000 clones, more than 85% observed once, and the top ten hold 5.5% to 9%. The sequenced sample was peripheral blood. These receptors came from a woman in her sixties or seventies with active or convalescent COVID-19. The CDR3 runs from the conserved cysteine through the conserved F or W. The D gene is left open where the match is weak. Clone size is given for some rows only: seen once, a few or many times, or a class if the clone is expanded.

j_gene,abundance,d_gene,v_gene,CDR3aa,CDR3nt
TRBJ2-7,.,.,TRBV7-2,CASSLPTLSYEQYF,TGTGCCAGCAGCTTACCCACATTGTCCTACGAGCAGTACTTC
TRBJ1-6,.,TRBD1,TRBV27,CASRAPQGFVYNSPLHF,TGTGCCAGCAGAGCACCACAGGGGTTTGTCTATAATTCACCCCTCCACTTT
TRBJ2-1,.,TRBD2,TRBV28,CASRSGGENEQFF,TGTGCCAGCAGGAGCGGGGGGGAAAATGAGCAGTTCTTC
TRBJ1-2,.,TRBD1,TRBV5-1,CASGLTGETYGYTF,TGCGCCAGCGGACTGACAGGGGAGACCTATGGCTACACCTTC
TRBJ2-3,.,.,TRBV11-1,CASSSRGRDTQYF,TGTGCCAGCAGCTCCCGAGGTAGGGATACGCAGTATTTT
TRBJ1-3,.,TRBD1,TRBV6-5,CASTRGTDSGNTIYF,TGTGCCAGCACCAGAGGGACAGACTCTGGAAACACCATATATTTT
TRBJ1-1,.,.,TRBV6-5,CASSPFLGAEAFF,TGTGCCAGCAGCCCATTTCTAGGGGCTGAAGCTTTCTTT
TRBJ1-2,.,TRBD1,TRBV3-1/TRBV3-2,CASSRGQGGINYGYTF,TGTGCCAGCAGCCGCGGACAGGGCGGGATCAACTATGGCTACACCTTC
TRBJ2-3,.,.,TRBV7-2,CASSLAGGLSTDTQYF,TGTGCCAGCAGCTTAGCGGGGGGTTTGAGCACAGATACGCAGTATTTT
TRBJ1-1,.,TRBD1,TRBV7-9,CASSVPGQPNTEAFF,TGTGCCAGCAGCGTCCCGGGACAGCCGAACACTGAAGCTTTCTTT
TRBJ1-1,once,TRBD1,TRBV27,CASSASTGGYTEAFF,TGTGCCAGCAGTGCTTCGACAGGGGGCTACACTGAAGCTTTCTTT
TRBJ1-1,once,.,TRBV21-1,CASSKERRNTEAFF,TGTGCCAGCAGCAAAGAAAGGAGGAACACTGAAGCTTTCTTT
TRBJ1-2,.,TRBD1,TRBV18,CASSGTGEGYTF,TGTGCCAGCTCAGGGACAGGGGAAGGCTACACCTTC
TRBJ1-5,once,.,TRBV27,CASSLGGGGNSNQPQHF,TGTGCCAGCAGTTTAGGGGGAGGGGGGAATAGCAATCAGCCCCAGCATTTT
TRBJ2-7,few,.,TRBV14,CASSLRVTFAHEQYF,TGTGCCAGCAGCCTCCGGGTCACCTTTGCCCACGAGCAGTACTTC
TRBJ1-2,once,.,TRBV27,CASSFSPTGHGYTF,TGTGCCAGCAGTTTTTCTCCCACAGGGCATGGCTACACCTTC
TRBJ2-1,.,TRBD2,TRBV6-4,CASRASGGNEQFF,TGTGCCAGCAGGGCTAGCGGGGGGAATGAGCAGTTCTTC
TRBJ1-5,.,TRBD1,TRBV6-2/TRBV6-3,CASSTGESNQPQHF,TGTGCCAGCAGTACAGGGGAGAGCAATCAGCCCCAGCATTTT
TRBJ2-1,.,.,TRBV4-1,CASSHPSMNNEQFF,TGCGCCAGCAGCCATCCTAGCATGAACAATGAGCAGTTCTTC
TRBJ2-3,.,TRBD2,TRBV3-1/TRBV3-2,CASSQRKAGPAASTDTQYF,TGTGCCAGCAGCCAAAGGAAAGCGGGGCCAGCCGCTAGCACAGATACGCAGTATTTT
TRBJ1-5,few,TRBD1,TRBV6-5,CASRKGTGSNQPQHF,TGTGCCAGCAGAAAAGGGACAGGTAGCAATCAGCCCCAGCATTTT
TRBJ1-3,few,.,TRBV10-3,CAISNREGNTIYF,TGTGCCATCAGTAACAGGGAGGGAAACACCATATATTTT
TRBJ1-1,.,.,TRBV19,CASTQRLERTEAFF,TGTGCCAGTACCCAGCGGTTGGAGCGCACTGAAGCTTTCTTT
TRBJ1-5,.,.,TRBV6-5,CAIEGERSNQPQHF,TGTGCCATAGAGGGGGAGAGAAGCAATCAGCCCCAGCATTTT
TRBJ2-3,.,TRBD2,TRBV11-2,CASSLARGRADTQYF,TGTGCCAGCAGCTTGGCCCGGGGGAGGGCAGATACGCAGTATTTT
TRBJ1-2,.,TRBD1,TRBV10-3,CASRGDRAYGYTF,TGTGCCTCTCGAGGGGACAGGGCCTATGGCTACACCTTC
TRBJ1-3,.,.,TRBV6-5,CASSYSEGSSGNTIYF,TGTGCCAGCAGTTACTCGGAAGGGAGTTCTGGAAACACCATATATTTT
TRBJ1-6,once,.,TRBV2,CASIERGYSPLHF,TGTGCCAGCATCGAAAGGGGCTATTCACCCCTCCACTTT
TRBJ1-3,.,.,TRBV18,CASSPQVSQLGNTIYF,TGTGCCAGCTCACCACAAGTCTCACAGCTTGGAAACACCATATATTTT
TRBJ2-7,few,.,TRBV4-3,CASSQDHPGPSYEQYF,TGCGCCAGCAGCCAAGATCATCCAGGGCCCTCCTACGAGCAGTACTTC
TRBJ1-6,.,.,TRBV5-6,CASRSQDSPLHF,TGTGCCAGCAGGAGTCAGGATTCACCCCTCCACTTT
TRBJ1-3,.,TRBD1,TRBV18,CASSPLGQGASGNTIYF,TGTGCCAGCTCACCCCTGGGACAGGGGGCATCGGGAAACACCATATATTTT
TRBJ1-6,.,.,TRBV12-5,CASGLVETGYNSPLHF,TGTGCTAGTGGTTTGGTCGAGACAGGCTATAATTCACCCCTCCACTTT
TRBJ2-2,.,.,TRBV6-5,CASSYSSRASGELFF,TGTGCCAGCAGTTACTCTTCCAGGGCGTCCGGGGAGCTGTTTTTT
TRBJ1-6,few,.,TRBV14,CASSQNSSPLHF,TGTGCCAGCAGCCAAAATAGTTCACCCCTCCACTTT
TRBJ2-7,.,TRBD1,TRBV10-3,CAINGGQGGGQYF,TGTGCCATCAATGGGGGACAGGGCGGCGGGCAGTACTTC
TRBJ1-1,.,.,TRBV15,CATSAQGNEAFF,TGTGCCACCAGCGCTCAGGGAAATGAAGCTTTCTTT
TRBJ1-1,.,.,TRBV6-6,CASSSATRAFF,TGTGCCAGCAGTTCCGCCACTAGAGCTTTCTTT
TRBJ2-2,.,TRBD2,TRBV7-9,CASSPTSGGASGELFF,TGTGCCAGCAGCCCCACTAGCGGGGGGGCCTCCGGGGAGCTGTTTTTT
TRBJ1-4,.,TRBD1,TRBV5-8,CASSLGGQGFNEKLFF,TGTGCCAGCAGCTTGGGGGGACAGGGGTTTAATGAAAAACTGTTTTTT
TRBJ2-2,.,.,TRBV7-2,CASTNRVSNTGELFF,TGTGCCAGCACAAACAGGGTTTCGAACACCGGGGAGCTGTTTTTT
TRBJ2-5,.,TRBD1,TRBV2,CASSEGGQGEETQYF,TGTGCCAGCAGTGAAGGGGGACAGGGGGAAGAGACCCAGTACTTC
TRBJ1-1,.,.,TRBV10-3,CAITRAISAAGTSGTEAFF,TGTGCCATCACCAGGGCTATTTCAGCGGCCGGGACATCCGGCACTGAAGCTTTCTTT
TRBJ1-4,.,TRBD1,TRBV9,CASSRTGEDQKLFF,TGTGCCAGCAGCAGGACAGGGGAGGATCAAAAACTGTTTTTT
TRBJ2-5,.,.,TRBV18,CASSSQGAGETQYF,TGTGCCAGCTCATCACAAGGCGCGGGAGAGACCCAGTACTTC
TRBJ1-2,.,.,TRBV15,CATSIDPGGGVGGYTF,TGTGCCACCAGCATAGACCCTGGGGGAGGAGTCGGTGGCTACACCTTC
TRBJ2-7,.,.,TRBV12-3/TRBV12-4,CASSPDRTGEVYF,TGTGCCAGCAGCCCCGACCGGACCGGGGAGGTGTACTTC
TRBJ1-4,.,TRBD1,TRBV11-2,CASSRRGTGREKLFF,TGTGCCAGCAGCCGCCGAGGGACAGGGCGTGAAAAACTGTTTTTT
TRBJ2-1,.,TRBD2,TRBV29-1,CSVGAGGLSSSYNEQFF,TGCAGCGTTGGAGCGGGGGGACTTTCTAGCTCCTACAATGAGCAGTTCTTC
TRBJ2-2,.,.,TRBV7-2,CASSSSGGVTGELFF,TGTGCCAGCAGCTCGTCTGGCGGTGTGACCGGGGAGCTGTTTTTT
TRBJ1-5,few,TRBD1,TRBV11-2,CASSLAGTAPQHF,TGTGCCAGCAGCTTAGCCGGGACAGCCCCCCAGCATTTT
TRBJ1-3,.,.,TRBV7-2,CASSLSGNTIYF,TGTGCCAGCAGCTTGAGTGGAAACACCATATATTTT
TRBJ2-5,.,TRBD2,TRBV27,CASRGGNLGETQYF,TGTGCCAGCCGGGGGGGGAACCTAGGAGAGACCCAGTACTTC
TRBJ1-2,.,.,TRBV7-2,CASSLEPGYYGYTF,TGTGCCAGCAGCTTAGAGCCAGGCTACTATGGCTACACCTTC